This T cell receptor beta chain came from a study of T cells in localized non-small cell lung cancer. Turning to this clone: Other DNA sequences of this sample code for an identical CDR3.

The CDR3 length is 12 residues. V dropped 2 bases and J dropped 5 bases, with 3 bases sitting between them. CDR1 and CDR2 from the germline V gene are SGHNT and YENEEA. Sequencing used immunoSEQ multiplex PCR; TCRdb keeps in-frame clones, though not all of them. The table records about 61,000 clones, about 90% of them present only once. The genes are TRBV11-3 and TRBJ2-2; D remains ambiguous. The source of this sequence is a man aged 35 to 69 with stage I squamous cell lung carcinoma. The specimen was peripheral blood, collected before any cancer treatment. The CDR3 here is CASSLNTGELFF. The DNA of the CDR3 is TGTGCCAGCAGCTTAAATACCGGGGAGCTGTTTTTT. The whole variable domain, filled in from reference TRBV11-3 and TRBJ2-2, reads EAGVVQSPRYKIIEKKQPVAFWCNPISGHNTLYWYLQNLGQGPELLIRYENEEAVDDSQLPKDRFSAERLKGVDSTLKIQPAELGDSAVYLCASSLNTGELFFGEGSRLTVL.